The present T cell receptor (beta chain) was sequenced within a study of T cells after posttransplantation cyclophosphamide. The study, taken as a whole, reports: Skin or GI-infiltrating T cells shared few TRB sequences with blood. Donor CD8+ memory clones often dominated recipient blood repertoires at later times. TRB clonality was highly associated with recipient CMV seropositivity and reactivation.

TCRdb's table, derived via immunoSEQ multiplex PCR, lists solely in-frame clones and lacks some. Listed for the sample are 45,000 to 55,000 clones, none seen a single time. The related graft donor's blood sample was taken on the day of bone marrow donation. The CDR3 has 14 amino acids. Germline V lookup: CDR1 SGDLS, CDR2 YYNGEE. V was shortened by 0 bases and J by 3 bases, with 9 bases between the two germline ends. There are many counts of this clone. As yet, its antigen is unknown. Sequencing input: PBMCs. The chain is built from TRBV9 and TRBJ2-5, with unresolved D. This clonotype was obtained from a middle-aged man in good health, CMV-negative, and a related stem cell transplant donor. The CDR3 loop is CASSVGSSEETQYF. The CDR3 DNA reads TGTGCCAGCAGCGTAGGCTCCAGCGAAGAGACCCAGTACTTC.